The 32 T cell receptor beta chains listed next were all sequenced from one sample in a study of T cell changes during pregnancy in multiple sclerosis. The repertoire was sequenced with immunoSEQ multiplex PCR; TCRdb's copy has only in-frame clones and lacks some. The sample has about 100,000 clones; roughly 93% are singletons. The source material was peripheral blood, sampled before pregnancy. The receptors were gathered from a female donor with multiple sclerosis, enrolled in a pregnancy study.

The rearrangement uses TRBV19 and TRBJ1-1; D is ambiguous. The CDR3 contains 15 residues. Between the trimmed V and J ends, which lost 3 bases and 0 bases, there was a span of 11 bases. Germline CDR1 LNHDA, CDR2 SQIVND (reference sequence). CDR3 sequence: CASSINQYMNTEAFF. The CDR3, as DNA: TGTGCCAGTAGTATTAACCAGTACATGAACACTGAAGCTTTCTTT.

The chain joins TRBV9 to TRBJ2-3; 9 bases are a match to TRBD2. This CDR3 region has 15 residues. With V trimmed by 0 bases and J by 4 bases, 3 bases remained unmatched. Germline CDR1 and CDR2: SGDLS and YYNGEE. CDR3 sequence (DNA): TGTGCCAGCAGCGTAGTGGCGGGGGGGCCAGATACGCAGTATTTT. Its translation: CASSVVAGGPDTQYF.

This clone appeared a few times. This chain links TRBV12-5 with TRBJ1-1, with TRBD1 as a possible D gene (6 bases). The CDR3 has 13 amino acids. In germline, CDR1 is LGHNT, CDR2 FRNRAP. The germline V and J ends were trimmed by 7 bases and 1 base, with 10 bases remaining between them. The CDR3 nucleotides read TGTGCTAGTGAGGCCAGGGGGAACACTGAAGCTTTCTTT. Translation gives CASEARGNTEAFF. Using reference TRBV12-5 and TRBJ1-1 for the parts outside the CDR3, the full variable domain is DARVTQTPRHKVTEMGQEVTMRCQPILGHNTVFWYRQTMMQGLELLAYFRNRAPLDDSGMPKDRFSAEMPDATLATLKIQPSEPRDSAVYFCASEARGNTEAFFGQGTRLTVV.

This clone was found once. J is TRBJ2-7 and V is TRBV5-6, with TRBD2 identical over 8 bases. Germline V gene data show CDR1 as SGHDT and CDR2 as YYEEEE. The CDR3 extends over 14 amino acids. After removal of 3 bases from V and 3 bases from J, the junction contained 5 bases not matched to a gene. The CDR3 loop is CASSSGLADYEQYF. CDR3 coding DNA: TGTGCCAGCAGCTCAGGACTAGCAGACTACGAGCAGTACTTC.

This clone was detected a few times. This CDR3 is CASSLYQGSIPEAFF. The CDR3 nucleotides read TGTGCCAGCAGTTTATACCAGGGGTCAATACCTGAAGCTTTCTTT. V usage is TRBV27 and J usage is TRBJ1-1; a weak D match, TRBD1 (6 bases). Trimming stripped 1 base from V and 6 bases from J, with 15 bases between. Germline CDR1 and CDR2: MNHEY and SMNVEV (reference sequence). The CDR3 length is 15 residues.

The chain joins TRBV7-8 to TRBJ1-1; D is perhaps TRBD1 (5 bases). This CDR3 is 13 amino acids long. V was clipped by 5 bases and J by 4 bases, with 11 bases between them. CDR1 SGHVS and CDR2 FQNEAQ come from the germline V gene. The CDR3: CASSRRDTTEAFF. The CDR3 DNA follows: TGTGCCAGCAGCCGCAGGGATACCACTGAAGCTTTCTTT.

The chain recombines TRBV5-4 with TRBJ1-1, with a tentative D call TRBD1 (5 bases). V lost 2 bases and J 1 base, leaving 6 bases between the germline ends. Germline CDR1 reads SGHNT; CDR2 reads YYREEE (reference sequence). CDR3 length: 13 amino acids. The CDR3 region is CASSLTGNTEAFF. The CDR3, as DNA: TGTGCCAGCAGCTTAACAGGGAACACTGAAGCTTTCTTT.

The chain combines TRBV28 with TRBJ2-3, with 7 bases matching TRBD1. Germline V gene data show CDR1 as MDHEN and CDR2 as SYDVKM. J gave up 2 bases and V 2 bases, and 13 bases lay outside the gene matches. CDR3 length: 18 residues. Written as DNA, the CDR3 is TGTGCCAGCAGTTTAACGGCAGGGGGTCATACGGACACAGATACGCAGTATTTT. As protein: CASSLTAGGHTDTDTQYF.

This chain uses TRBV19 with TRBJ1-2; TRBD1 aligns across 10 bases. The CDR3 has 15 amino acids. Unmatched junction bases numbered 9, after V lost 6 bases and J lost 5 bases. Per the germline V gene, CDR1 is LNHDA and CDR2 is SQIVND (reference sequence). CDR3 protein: CASRKIGTGVYGYTF. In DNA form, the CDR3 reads TGTGCCAGTAGGAAAATCGGGACAGGGGTTTATGGCTACACCTTC.

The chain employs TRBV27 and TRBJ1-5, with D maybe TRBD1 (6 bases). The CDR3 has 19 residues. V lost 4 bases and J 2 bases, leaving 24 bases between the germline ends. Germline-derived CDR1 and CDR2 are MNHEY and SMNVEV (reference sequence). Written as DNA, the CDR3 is TGTGCCAGCAGTTCCTTACAGGACCGGGACAAATGGGGCAATCAGCCCCAGCATTTT. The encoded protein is CASSSLQDRDKWGNQPQHF.

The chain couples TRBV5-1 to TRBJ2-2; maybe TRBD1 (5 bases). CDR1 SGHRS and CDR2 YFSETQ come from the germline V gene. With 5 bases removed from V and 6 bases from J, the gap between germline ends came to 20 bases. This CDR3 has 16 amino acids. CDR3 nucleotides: TGCGCCAGCAGGCCTCCAGGGCTCGGGCATTCCGGGGAGCTGTTTTTT. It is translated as CASRPPGLGHSGELFF.

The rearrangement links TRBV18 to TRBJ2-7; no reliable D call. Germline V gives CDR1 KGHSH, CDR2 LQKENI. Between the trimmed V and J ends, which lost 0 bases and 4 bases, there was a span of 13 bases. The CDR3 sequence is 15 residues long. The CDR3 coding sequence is TGTGCCAGCTCACCACCGGCAGGCCTGGTATACGAGCAGTACTTC. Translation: CASSPPAGLVYEQYF.

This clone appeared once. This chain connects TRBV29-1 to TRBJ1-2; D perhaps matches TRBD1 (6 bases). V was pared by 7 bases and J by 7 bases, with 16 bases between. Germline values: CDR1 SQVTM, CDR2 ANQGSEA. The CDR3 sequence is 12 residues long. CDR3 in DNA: TGCAGCGATAGAGGGGGGGCAAGTGGCTACACCTTC. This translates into CSDRGGASGYTF.

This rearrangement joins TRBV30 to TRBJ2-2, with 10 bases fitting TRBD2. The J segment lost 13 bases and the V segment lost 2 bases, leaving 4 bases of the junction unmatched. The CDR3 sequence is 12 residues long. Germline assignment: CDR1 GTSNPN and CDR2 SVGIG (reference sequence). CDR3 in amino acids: CAWSPSSGRLFF. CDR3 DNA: TGTGCCTGGAGTCCTTCTAGCGGGAGGCTGTTTTTT. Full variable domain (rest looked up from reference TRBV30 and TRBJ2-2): SQTIHQWPATLVQPVGSPLSLECTVEGTSNPNLYWYRQAAGRGLQLLFYSVGIGQISSEVPQNLSASRPQDRQFILSSKKLLLSDSGFYLCAWSPSSGRLFFGEGSRLTVL.

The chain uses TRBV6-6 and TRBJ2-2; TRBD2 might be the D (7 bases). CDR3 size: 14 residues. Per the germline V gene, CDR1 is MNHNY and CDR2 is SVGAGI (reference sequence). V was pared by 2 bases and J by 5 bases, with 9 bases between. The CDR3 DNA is TGTGCCAGCAGTTACGGGGGGGCTACCGGGGAGCTGTTTTTT. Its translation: CASSYGGATGELFF.

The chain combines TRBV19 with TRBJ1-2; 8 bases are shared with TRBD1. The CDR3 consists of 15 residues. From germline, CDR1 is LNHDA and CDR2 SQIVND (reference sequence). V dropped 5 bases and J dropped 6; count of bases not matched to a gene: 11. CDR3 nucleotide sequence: TGTGCCAGTAGTGGCCGGACAGGGTGGGTTGATGGCTACACCTTC. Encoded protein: CASSGRTGWVDGYTF.

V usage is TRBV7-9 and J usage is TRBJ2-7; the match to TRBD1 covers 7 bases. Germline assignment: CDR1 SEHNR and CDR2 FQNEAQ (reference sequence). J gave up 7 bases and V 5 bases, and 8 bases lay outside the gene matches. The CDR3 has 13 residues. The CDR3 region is CASSPRDSLEQYF. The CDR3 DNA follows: TGTGCCAGCAGCCCAAGGGACAGTCTAGAGCAGTACTTC.

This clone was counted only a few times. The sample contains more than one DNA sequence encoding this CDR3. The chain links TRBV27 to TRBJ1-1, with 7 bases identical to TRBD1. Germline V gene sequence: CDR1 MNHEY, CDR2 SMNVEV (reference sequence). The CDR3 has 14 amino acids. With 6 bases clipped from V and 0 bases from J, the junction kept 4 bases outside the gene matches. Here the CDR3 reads CASRRDRLNTEAFF. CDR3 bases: TGTGCCAGCAGAAGGGACAGACTGAACACTGAAGCTTTCTTT.

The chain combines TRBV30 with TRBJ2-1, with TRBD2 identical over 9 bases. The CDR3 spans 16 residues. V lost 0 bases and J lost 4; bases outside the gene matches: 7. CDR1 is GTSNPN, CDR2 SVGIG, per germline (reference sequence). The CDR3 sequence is CAWSVRLAGSYNEQFF. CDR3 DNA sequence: TGTGCCTGGAGTGTTCGTCTAGCGGGGAGTTACAATGAGCAGTTCTTC.

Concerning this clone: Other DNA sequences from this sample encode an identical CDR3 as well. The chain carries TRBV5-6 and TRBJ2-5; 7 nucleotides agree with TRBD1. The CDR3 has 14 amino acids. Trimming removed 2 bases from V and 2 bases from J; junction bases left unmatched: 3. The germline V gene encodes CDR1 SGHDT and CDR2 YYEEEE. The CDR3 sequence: CASSFTGAQETQYF. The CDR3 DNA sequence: TGTGCCAGCAGCTTTACAGGGGCACAAGAGACCCAGTACTTC.

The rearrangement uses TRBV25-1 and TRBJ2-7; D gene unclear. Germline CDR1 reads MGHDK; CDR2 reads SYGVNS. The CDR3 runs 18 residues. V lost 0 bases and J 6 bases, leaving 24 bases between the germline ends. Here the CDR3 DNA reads TGTGCCAGCAGTGAATACCCCTCTAGTACGAGCATACCCGGCGAGCAGTACTTC. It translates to CASSEYPSSTSIPGEQYF.

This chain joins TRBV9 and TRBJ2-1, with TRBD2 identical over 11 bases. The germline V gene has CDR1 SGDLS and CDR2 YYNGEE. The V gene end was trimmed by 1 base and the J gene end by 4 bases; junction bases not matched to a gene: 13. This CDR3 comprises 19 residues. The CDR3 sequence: CASSVQTSGRLRDYNEQFF. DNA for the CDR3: TGTGCCAGCAGCGTACAAACTAGCGGGAGATTGAGGGATTACAATGAGCAGTTCTTC.

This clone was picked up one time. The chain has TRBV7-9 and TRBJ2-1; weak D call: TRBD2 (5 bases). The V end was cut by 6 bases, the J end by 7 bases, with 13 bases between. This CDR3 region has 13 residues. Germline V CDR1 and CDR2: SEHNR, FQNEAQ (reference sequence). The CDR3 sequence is CASSPRSGNEQFF. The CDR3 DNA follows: TGTGCCAGCAGTCCGAGGTCGGGAAATGAGCAGTTCTTC.

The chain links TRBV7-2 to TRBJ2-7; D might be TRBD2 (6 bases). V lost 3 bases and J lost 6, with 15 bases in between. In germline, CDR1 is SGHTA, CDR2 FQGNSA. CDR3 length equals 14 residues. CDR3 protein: CASSFGGNHGEQYF. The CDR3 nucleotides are TGTGCCAGCAGCTTTGGCGGGAACCACGGCGAGCAGTACTTC.

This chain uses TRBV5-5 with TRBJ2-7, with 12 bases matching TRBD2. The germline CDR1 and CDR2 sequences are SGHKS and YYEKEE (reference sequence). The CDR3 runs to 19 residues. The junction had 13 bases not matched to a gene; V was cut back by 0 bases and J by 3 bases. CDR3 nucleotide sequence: TGTGCCAGCAGCTTGGATGGGGCTAGCGGGAGGGCCTGGTTCTACGAGCAGTACTTC. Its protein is CASSLDGASGRAWFYEQYF.

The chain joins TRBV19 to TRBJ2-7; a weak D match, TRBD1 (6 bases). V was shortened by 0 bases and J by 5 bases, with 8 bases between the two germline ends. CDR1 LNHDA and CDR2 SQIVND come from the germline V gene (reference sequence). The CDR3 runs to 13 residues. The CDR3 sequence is CASSIDGGNEQYF. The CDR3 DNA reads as TGTGCCAGTAGTATAGATGGGGGCAACGAGCAGTACTTC.

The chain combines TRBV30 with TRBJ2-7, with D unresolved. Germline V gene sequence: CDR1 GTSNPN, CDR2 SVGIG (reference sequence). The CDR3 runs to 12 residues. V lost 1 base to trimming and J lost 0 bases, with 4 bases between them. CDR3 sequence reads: CAWSDGSYEQYF. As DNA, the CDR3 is TGTGCCTGGAGTGACGGCTCCTACGAGCAGTACTTC.

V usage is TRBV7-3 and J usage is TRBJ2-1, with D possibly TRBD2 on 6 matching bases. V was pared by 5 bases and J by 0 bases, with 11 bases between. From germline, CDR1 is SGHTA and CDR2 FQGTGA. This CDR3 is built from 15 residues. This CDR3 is CASSPASDSYNEQFF. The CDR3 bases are TGTGCCAGCAGCCCTGCTAGCGACTCCTACAATGAGCAGTTCTTC.

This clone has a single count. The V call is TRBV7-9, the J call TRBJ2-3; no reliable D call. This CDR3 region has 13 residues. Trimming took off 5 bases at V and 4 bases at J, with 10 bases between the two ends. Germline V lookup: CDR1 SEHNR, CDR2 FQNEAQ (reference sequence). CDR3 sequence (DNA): TGTGCCAGCAGCCGGTCGTCCGCAGATACGCAGTATTTT. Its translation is CASSRSSADTQYF.

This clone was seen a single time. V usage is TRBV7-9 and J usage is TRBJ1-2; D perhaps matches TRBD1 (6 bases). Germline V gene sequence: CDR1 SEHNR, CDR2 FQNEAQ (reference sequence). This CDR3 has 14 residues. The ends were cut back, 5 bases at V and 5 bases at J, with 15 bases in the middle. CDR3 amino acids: CASSISGTRYGYTF. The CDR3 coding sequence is TGTGCCAGCAGCATTTCCGGGACAAGATATGGCTACACCTTC.

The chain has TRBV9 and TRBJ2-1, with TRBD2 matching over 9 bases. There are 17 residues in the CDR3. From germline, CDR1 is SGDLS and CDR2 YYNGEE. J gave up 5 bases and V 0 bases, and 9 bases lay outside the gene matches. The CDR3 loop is CASSVAPTSGHDNEQFF. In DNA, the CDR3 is TGTGCCAGCAGCGTAGCTCCGACTAGCGGCCATGACAATGAGCAGTTCTTC.

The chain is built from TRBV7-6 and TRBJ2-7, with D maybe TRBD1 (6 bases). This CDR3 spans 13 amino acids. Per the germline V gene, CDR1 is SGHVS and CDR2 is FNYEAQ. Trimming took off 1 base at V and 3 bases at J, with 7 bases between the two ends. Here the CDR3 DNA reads TGTGCCAGCAGCTTAGGGGGGCACTACGAGCAGTACTTC. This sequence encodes CASSLGGHYEQYF.